This T cell receptor (beta chain) was sequenced for a study of cytotoxic CD8 clonotypes in ibrutinib-treated CLL. Study observations and caveats: Once treatment began, public clonotypes, which were uncommon, contracted or stayed stable.

About this clone itself: What it binds is not known.

Sequencing was performed with immunoSEQ multiplex PCR; in TCRdb, only in-frame clones are kept and a portion is missing. Of roughly 45,000 clones listed, 65% are singletons. The germline CDR1 and CDR2 sequences are KGHSH and LQKENI. CDR3 length equals 19 residues. V dropped 2 bases and J dropped 0 bases, with 22 bases sitting between them. The material was PBMCs, obtained after 24 months of ibrutinib treatment. This chain uses TRBV18 with TRBJ1-1; D might be TRBD1 (5 bases). The sequence came from a human donor with chronic lymphocytic leukemia. In DNA, the CDR3 is TGTGCCAGCTCACCAAGGGCCAAGACAGAGACCTTCATGAACACTGAAGCTTTCTTT. It encodes CASSPRAKTETFMNTEAFF.